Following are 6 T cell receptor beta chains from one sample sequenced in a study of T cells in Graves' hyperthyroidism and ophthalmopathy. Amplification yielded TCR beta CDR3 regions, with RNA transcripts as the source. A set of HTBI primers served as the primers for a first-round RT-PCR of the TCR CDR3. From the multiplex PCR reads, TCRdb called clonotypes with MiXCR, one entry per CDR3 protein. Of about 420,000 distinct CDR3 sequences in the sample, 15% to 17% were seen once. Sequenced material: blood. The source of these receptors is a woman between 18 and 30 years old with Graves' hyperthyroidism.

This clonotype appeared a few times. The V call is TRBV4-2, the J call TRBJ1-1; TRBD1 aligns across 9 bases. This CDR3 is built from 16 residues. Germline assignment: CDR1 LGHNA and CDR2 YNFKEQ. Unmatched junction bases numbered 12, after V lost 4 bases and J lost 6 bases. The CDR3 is CASSPTRDRVVAEAFF. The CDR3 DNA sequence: TGTGCCAGCAGCCCCACCAGGGACAGGGTCGTTGCTGAAGCTTTCTTT.

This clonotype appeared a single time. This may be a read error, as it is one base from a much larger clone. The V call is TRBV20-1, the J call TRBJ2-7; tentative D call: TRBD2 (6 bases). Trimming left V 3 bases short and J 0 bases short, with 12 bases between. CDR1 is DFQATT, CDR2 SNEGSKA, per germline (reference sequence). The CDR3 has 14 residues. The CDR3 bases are TGCAGTGCTAGTCTTGGAGGGGACTCCTACGAGCAGTACTTC. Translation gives CSASLGGDSYEQYF.

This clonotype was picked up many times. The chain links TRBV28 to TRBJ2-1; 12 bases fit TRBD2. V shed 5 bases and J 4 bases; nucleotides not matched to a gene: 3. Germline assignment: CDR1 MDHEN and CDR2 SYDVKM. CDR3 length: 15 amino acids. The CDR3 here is CASSPTSGGYNEQFF. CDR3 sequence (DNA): TGTGCCAGCAGTCCGACTAGCGGGGGATACAATGAGCAGTTCTTC.

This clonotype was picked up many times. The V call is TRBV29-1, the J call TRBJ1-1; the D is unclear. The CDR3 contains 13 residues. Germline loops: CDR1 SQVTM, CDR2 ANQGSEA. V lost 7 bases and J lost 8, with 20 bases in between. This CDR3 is CSAYVRPAAEAFF. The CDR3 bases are TGCAGCGCCTATGTACGGCCGGCTGCCGAAGCTTTCTTT.

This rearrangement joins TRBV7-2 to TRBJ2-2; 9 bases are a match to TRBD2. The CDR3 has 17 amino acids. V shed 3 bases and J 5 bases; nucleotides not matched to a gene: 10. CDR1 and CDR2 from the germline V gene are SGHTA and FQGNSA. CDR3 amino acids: CASSLVWAGGPTGELFF. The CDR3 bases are TGTGCCAGCAGCTTGGTTTGGGCGGGGGGGCCGACCGGGGAGCTGTTTTTT.

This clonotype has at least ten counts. CDR3 region: CASRETGEAFF. For the CDR3, the DNA is TGCGCCAGCAGAGAGACGGGTGAAGCTTTCTTT. This chain uses TRBV10-2 with TRBJ1-1; no firm D call. From germline, CDR1 is WSHSY and CDR2 SAAADI. The CDR3 runs to 11 residues. Trimming took off 6 bases at V and 7 bases at J, with 9 bases between the two ends.